These T cell receptor beta chains were read from a single sample in a study of shared clonotypes between healthy human individuals. The table came from immunoSEQ multiplex PCR; TCRdb's copy has only in-frame clones and leaves some out. The sample lists about 1.1 million clones; roughly 80% were seen once. The sample comprised memory CD4+ T cells from PBMCs. Receptors originate from a man between 18 and 29 years old in good health. Some clones in this sample may be carry-over from other donors' samples. The CDR3 runs from the conserved cysteine through the conserved F or W. D genes are given only for firm matches. Size is stated for part of the rows, as once, few or many counts, or as a class when the clone is expanded.

abundance: -; v_gene: TRBV15; d_gene: -; j_gene: TRBJ2-2; CDR3aa: CATSRAPGSTGELFF; CDR3nt: TGTGCCACCAGCAGAGCGCCAGGTTCTACCGGGGAGCTGTTTTTT
abundance: -; v_gene: TRBV6-1; d_gene: -; j_gene: TRBJ2-6; CDR3aa: CASNQAGANVLTF; CDR3nt: TGTGCCAGCAACCAGGCTGGGGCCAACGTCCTGACTTTC
abundance: -; v_gene: TRBV6-1; d_gene: -; j_gene: TRBJ1-2; CDR3aa: CASSEGPSYGYTF; CDR3nt: TGTGCCAGCAGTGAAGGACCGAGCTATGGCTACACCTTC
abundance: few; v_gene: TRBV7-8; d_gene: -; j_gene: TRBJ2-3; CDR3aa: CASSLTRLSSTDTQYF; CDR3nt: TGTGCCAGCAGCTTAACGAGACTAAGCTCCACAGATACGCAGTATTTT
abundance: -; v_gene: TRBV5-1; d_gene: -; j_gene: TRBJ2-6; CDR3aa: CASSLAGAWGSGANVLTF; CDR3nt: TGCGCCAGCAGCTTGGCCGGGGCCTGGGGGTCTGGGGCCAACGTCCTGACTTTC
abundance: few; v_gene: TRBV5-1; d_gene: TRBD1; j_gene: TRBJ2-7; CDR3aa: CASSSRQGARYEQYF; CDR3nt: TGCGCCAGCAGTTCTAGACAGGGGGCGAGGTACGAGCAGTACTTC
abundance: -; v_gene: TRBV5-6; d_gene: -; j_gene: TRBJ1-2; CDR3aa: CASSLRGGTRYPNYGYTF; CDR3nt: TGTGCCAGCAGCTTGAGGGGAGGGACTCGATATCCTAACTATGGCTACACCTTC
abundance: -; v_gene: TRBV28; d_gene: TRBD1; j_gene: TRBJ1-1; CDR3aa: CASSPPKTGGTEAFF; CDR3nt: TGTGCCAGCAGTCCCCCGAAAACAGGGGGTACTGAAGCTTTCTTT
abundance: -; v_gene: TRBV7-3; d_gene: -; j_gene: TRBJ2-1; CDR3aa: CASSSRGASYNEQFF; CDR3nt: TGTGCCAGCAGCTCTAGGGGGGCTTCCTACAATGAGCAGTTCTTC
abundance: -; v_gene: TRBV6-1; d_gene: TRBD2; j_gene: TRBJ2-1; CDR3aa: CASSLLAGVNNEQFF; CDR3nt: TGTGCCAGCAGCCTACTAGCGGGAGTAAACAATGAGCAGTTCTTC
abundance: -; v_gene: TRBV7-2; d_gene: -; j_gene: TRBJ1-1; CDR3aa: CASSLYTLNTEAFF; CDR3nt: TGTGCCAGCAGCTTATACACCCTGAACACTGAAGCTTTCTTT
abundance: -; v_gene: TRBV6-5; d_gene: -; j_gene: TRBJ1-5; CDR3aa: CASSWIRDSNQPQHF; CDR3nt: TGTGCCAGCAGTTGGATTAGGGATAGCAATCAGCCCCAGCATTTT
abundance: -; v_gene: TRBV30; d_gene: -; j_gene: TRBJ1-4; CDR3aa: CACQGVVGEKLFF; CDR3nt: TGTGCCTGCCAAGGGGTTGTAGGTGAAAAACTGTTTTTT
abundance: -; v_gene: TRBV7-9; d_gene: TRBD2; j_gene: TRBJ2-2; CDR3aa: CASSLFIIPSGSNTGELFF; CDR3nt: TGTGCCAGCAGCTTATTCATTATCCCTAGCGGGTCGAACACCGGGGAGCTGTTTTTT
abundance: -; v_gene: TRBV7-9; d_gene: TRBD2; j_gene: TRBJ2-1; CDR3aa: CASSSRTSGRSDEQFF; CDR3nt: TGTGCCAGCAGCTCCCGAACTAGCGGGAGAAGCGATGAGCAGTTCTTC
abundance: -; v_gene: TRBV7-6; d_gene: TRBD1; j_gene: TRBJ2-1; CDR3aa: CASSLGTGSYNEQFF; CDR3nt: TGTGCCAGCAGCTTAGGGACAGGGTCCTACAATGAGCAGTTCTTC
abundance: -; v_gene: TRBV29-1; d_gene: -; j_gene: TRBJ1-2; CDR3aa: CSVGDVYGYTF; CDR3nt: TGCAGCGTGGGGGATGTCTATGGCTACACCTTC
abundance: -; v_gene: TRBV28; d_gene: TRBD1; j_gene: TRBJ2-7; CDR3aa: CASSGTGSSYEQYF; CDR3nt: TGTGCCAGCAGCGGGACAGGCAGCTCCTACGAGCAGTACTTC
abundance: -; v_gene: TRBV28; d_gene: -; j_gene: TRBJ1-1; CDR3aa: CASSASATTEAFF; CDR3nt: TGTGCCAGCAGTGCCTCCGCCACCACTGAAGCTTTCTTT
abundance: -; v_gene: TRBV28; d_gene: -; j_gene: TRBJ2-5; CDR3aa: CASSLSRVRETQYF; CDR3nt: TGTGCCAGCAGTTTATCGAGGGTTCGAGAGACCCAGTACTTC
abundance: -; v_gene: TRBV7-3; d_gene: -; j_gene: TRBJ2-7; CDR3aa: CASSQDFGALREQYF; CDR3nt: TGCGCCAGCAGCCAAGATTTCGGGGCCTTGCGGGAGCAGTACTTC
abundance: -; v_gene: TRBV2; d_gene: -; j_gene: TRBJ1-1; CDR3aa: CASRSGVGGNTEAFF; CDR3nt: TGTGCCAGCAGGTCGGGGGTGGGCGGGAACACTGAAGCTTTCTTT
abundance: -; v_gene: TRBV6-1; d_gene: TRBD1; j_gene: TRBJ1-1; CDR3aa: CASLIRGWTEAFF; CDR3nt: TGTGCCAGCCTAATCAGGGGGTGGACTGAAGCTTTCTTT
abundance: -; v_gene: TRBV5-1; d_gene: TRBD1; j_gene: TRBJ1-2; CDR3aa: CASSPGQDVYGYTF; CDR3nt: TGCGCCAGCAGCCCAGGACAGGACGTCTATGGCTACACCTTC
abundance: -; v_gene: TRBV5-4; d_gene: TRBD1; j_gene: TRBJ2-1; CDR3aa: CASSIDRGRDEQFF; CDR3nt: TGTGCCAGCAGCATAGACAGGGGGAGGGATGAGCAGTTCTTC